The 25 T cell receptor beta chains below all came from one sample that was sequenced in a study of cytomegalovirus exposure and HLA in healthy donors. Primers included in the PCR were 60 Vbeta and 13 Jbeta primers. Measured with immunoSEQ multiplex PCR; TCRdb has only the in-frame clones, and not every one. The profile shows about 59,000 clones, under 80% of them singletons. Sequencing was performed on PBMCs. The receptors were gathered from a man younger than 40 in good health and CMV-seropositive.

This clone was counted once. The chain links TRBV7-2 to TRBJ2-5, with TRBD1 identical over 11 bases. Trimming took 5 bases from V and 12 from J; bases not matched to a gene: 8. The CDR3 is made up of 13 amino acids. The germline gives CDR1 SGHTA, CDR2 FQGNSA. The chain's CDR3 is CASSLRRDRGKYF. CDR3 sequence (DNA): TGTGCCAGCAGCCTCCGACGGGACAGGGGGAAGTACTTC.

This chain uses TRBV11-2 with TRBJ2-6; 9 bases map to TRBD1. The CDR3 extends over 17 amino acids. Germline trimming cut 7 bases from V and 1 base from J; bases unmatched to any gene: 8. The germline gives CDR1 SGHAT, CDR2 FQNNGV. CDR3 in amino acids: CASTPGQGLSGANVLTF. The CDR3 DNA reads TGTGCCAGCACCCCGGGACAGGGATTGTCTGGGGCCAACGTCCTGACTTTC.

The chain carries TRBV7-6 and TRBJ2-1, with 7 bases fitting TRBD2. Germline lookup yields CDR1 SGHVS and CDR2 FNYEAQ. CDR3 length equals 15 residues. J lost 5 bases, V lost 5 bases, and 9 bases had no gene match. The CDR3 spells CASSTRTREDNEQFF. Written as DNA, the CDR3 is TGTGCCAGCAGCACTCGGACTAGGGAAGACAATGAGCAGTTCTTC.

The rearrangement links TRBV28 to TRBJ1-2; 10 bases fit TRBD1. V was clipped by 6 bases and J by 5 bases; unmatched bases: 9. CDR1 MDHEN and CDR2 SYDVKM come from the germline V gene. This CDR3 is 15 amino acids long. The CDR3 loop is CASRSGTGVGYGYTF. The DNA for the CDR3 is TGTGCCAGCAGATCCGGGACAGGGGTAGGGTATGGCTACACCTTC.

This chain uses TRBV15 with TRBJ1-1; 7 nucleotides match TRBD1. J was trimmed by 10 bases and V by 5 bases; bases with no gene match: 19. CDR1 LNHNV and CDR2 YYDKDF come from the germline V gene (reference sequence). CDR3 length equals 16 residues. CDR3 DNA: TGTGCCACCAGCCCAAGAGGGATAGGGGGCCGCTTTGTAGCTTTCTTT. As protein: CATSPRGIGGRFVAFF.

The V gene is TRBV5-1, the J gene TRBJ1-2, with TRBD1 as a possible D gene (5 bases). This CDR3 has 14 residues. The V end was cut by 0 bases, the J end by 4 bases, with 10 bases between. Germline V gene sequence: CDR1 SGHRS, CDR2 YFSETQ. CDR3 bases: TGCGCCAGCAGCTTGGTGGTCCAGGGCTATGGCTACACCTTC. Protein sequence: CASSLVVQGYGYTF.

The rearrangement uses TRBV9 and TRBJ1-3, with TRBD1 matching 7 bases. This CDR3 is built from 16 residues. Germline values: CDR1 SGDLS, CDR2 YYNGEE. J lost 3 bases, V lost 0 bases, and 6 bases had no gene match. The CDR3 loop reads CASSVVEGAFGNTIYF. CDR3 nucleotides: TGTGCCAGCAGCGTAGTGGAGGGGGCATTTGGAAACACCATATATTTT.

The CDR3 is CASKPGQGVYEQYF. The CDR3 nucleotides read TGTGCCAGCAAACCGGGACAGGGGGTTTACGAGCAGTACTTC. The J gene is TRBJ2-7, the V gene TRBV6-6; 11 nucleotides agree with TRBD1. Germline V CDR1 and CDR2: MNHNY, SVGAGI (reference sequence). Trimming removed 7 bases from V and 4 bases from J; junction bases left unmatched: 6. The CDR3 is 14 amino acids.

This clone occurred a few times. The V call is TRBV5-6, the J call TRBJ1-3; 11 bases line up with TRBD1. The CDR3 extends over 17 amino acids. Trimming cost V 2 bases and J 4 bases; bases outside gene matches: 8. Germline V lookup: CDR1 SGHDT, CDR2 YYEEEE. CDR3 sequence: CASSFAPGQGEGNTIYF. CDR3 bases: TGTGCCAGCAGCTTCGCTCCGGGACAGGGGGAAGGAAACACCATATATTTT.

This clone was seen only a few times. The rearrangement links TRBV2 to TRBJ2-7; 7 bases fit TRBD2. CDR3 size: 14 residues. Germline V CDR1 and CDR2: SNHLY, FYNNEI. The V gene end was trimmed by 5 bases and the J gene end by 2 bases; junction bases not matched to a gene: 6. The CDR3 loop reads CASSSTSSPYEQYF. CDR3 bases: TGTGCCAGCAGTTCGACTAGCTCTCCCTACGAGCAGTACTTC.

This clone was counted only a few times. The chain carries TRBV7-6 and TRBJ2-4; D possibly corresponds to TRBD2 (5 bases). The CDR3 spans 13 residues. Germline CDR1 and CDR2: SGHVS and FNYEAQ. Trimming shortened V by 1 base and J by 6 bases, and 7 bases separated the two germline ends. The CDR3 loop reads CASSLGTGNIQYF. CDR3 nucleotide sequence: TGTGCCAGCAGCTTAGGGACTGGAAACATTCAGTACTTC. Variable domain in full (rest from reference TRBV7-6 and TRBJ2-4): GAGVSQSPRYKVTKRGQDVALRCDPISGHVSLYWYRQALGQGPEFLTYFNYEAQQDKSGLPNDRFSAERPEGSISTLTIQRTEQRDSAMYRCASSLGTGNIQYFGAGTRLSVL.

The chain links TRBV30 to TRBJ1-2; TRBD1 agrees at 8 bases. CDR3 size: 15 residues. Germline V gives CDR1 GTSNPN, CDR2 SVGIG (reference sequence). V gave up 3 bases and J gave up 2 bases; unmatched junction bases: 8. The CDR3 sequence: CAWSKPGGWNYGYTF. The CDR3 DNA reads TGTGCCTGGAGCAAACCAGGGGGCTGGAACTATGGCTACACCTTC.

The chain employs TRBV19 and TRBJ2-2, with unresolved D. The V and J ends lost 4 bases and 4 bases respectively, with 4 bases between them. This CDR3 is 12 amino acids long. CDR1 is LNHDA, CDR2 SQIVND, per germline (reference sequence). CDR3 coding DNA: TGTGCCAGTAGTACGTTCACCGGGGAGCTGTTTTTT. It translates to CASSTFTGELFF.

The rearrangement links TRBV2 to TRBJ2-1, with 8 bases matching TRBD1. V shed 11 bases, J shed 9 bases, and the junction held 9 bases outside the gene matches. CDR1 and CDR2 from the germline V gene are SNHLY and FYNNEI. This CDR3 is built from 12 residues. CDR3 DNA: TGTGCCTCCAGGGGGCAGACGAGTGAGCAGTTCTTC. This encodes CASRGQTSEQFF.

V is TRBV5-6 and J is TRBJ1-5, with D possibly being TRBD1 (5 bases). CDR1 and CDR2 (germline): SGHDT, YYEEEE. The CDR3 is 15 residues long. V was trimmed by 6 bases and J by 0 bases, leaving 13 bases between them. In DNA form, the CDR3 reads TGTGCCAGCAACCGGGGGAGGTATAGCAATCAGCCCCAGCATTTT. It translates to CASNRGRYSNQPQHF.

J is TRBJ2-3 and V is TRBV11-2; 7 bases fit TRBD2. The CDR3 runs to 14 residues. Trimming took 5 bases from V and 9 from J; bases not matched to a gene: 11. CDR1 and CDR2 (germline): SGHAT, FQNNGV. The CDR3 reads CASSPTSLVYTQYF. CDR3 DNA sequence: TGTGCCAGCAGCCCGACTAGCCTAGTTTACACGCAGTATTTT.

The chain couples TRBV4-3 to TRBJ1-1; 8 positions match TRBD1. Per germline, CDR1 LGHNA and CDR2 YSLEER. J lost 2 bases, V lost 4 bases, and 6 bases had no gene match. The CDR3 loop spans 15 amino acids. The CDR3 here is CASSLGQGLNTEAFF. The CDR3 DNA follows: TGCGCCAGCAGCCTAGGACAGGGACTAAACACTGAAGCTTTCTTT.

The V call is TRBV4-3, the J call TRBJ2-3, with 8 positions matching TRBD2. Trimming at V came to 3 bases and at J to 1 base, leaving 6 bases not matched to a gene. There are 16 residues in the CDR3. From germline, CDR1 is LGHNA and CDR2 YSLEER. The CDR3, as DNA: TGCGCCAGCAGCCAGGGAGCGGGGGCGCGCACAGATACGCAGTATTTT. Protein: CASSQGAGARTDTQYF.

V is TRBV30 and J is TRBJ2-2, with 9 bases matching TRBD1. The V segment lost 1 base and the J segment 7 bases; nucleotides outside the gene matches: 7. Germline-derived CDR1 and CDR2 are GTSNPN and SVGIG (reference sequence). This CDR3 contains 15 residues. DNA for the CDR3: TGTGCCTGGAGTGCTCACAGGGGGCGAGGCGGGGAGCTGTTTTTT. Amino acid sequence: CAWSAHRGRGGELFF.

This chain connects TRBV19 to TRBJ1-5; 7 nucleotides match TRBD1. Looked up from germline, CDR1 is LNHDA and CDR2 is SQIVND (reference sequence). J was trimmed by 6 bases and V by 4 bases; bases with no gene match: 9. CDR3 size: 15 residues. The DNA for the CDR3 is TGTGCCAGTAGTAACCGGGACAGCCTAAGTCAGCCCCAGCATTTT. It yields the protein CASSNRDSLSQPQHF.

V usage is TRBV4-1 and J usage is TRBJ1-1; TRBD1 matches at 7 bases. V trimming: 3 bases; J trimming: 11 bases; junction bases outside the gene matches: 15. The CDR3 has 15 residues. Germline V CDR1 and CDR2: MGHRA, YSYEKL. The CDR3 loop is CASSHPETGRPEAFF. CDR3 in DNA: TGCGCCAGCAGCCATCCGGAGACAGGGCGTCCCGAGGCTTTCTTT.

The chain employs TRBV27 and TRBJ1-2, with D unresolved. The CDR3 spans 12 residues. Trimming took 3 bases from V and 9 from J, leaving 11 bases between them. Germline-derived CDR1 and CDR2 are MNHEY and SMNVEV (reference sequence). In DNA, the CDR3 is TGTGCCAGCAGTTTCCCCTCGGGAAGCTACACCTTC. This codes for CASSFPSGSYTF.

The V gene is TRBV19, the J gene TRBJ2-7; 8 bases align to TRBD1. After removal of 4 bases from V and 2 bases from J, the junction contained 10 bases not matched to a gene. CDR3 size: 16 residues. Germline V gene lookup returns CDR1 LNHDA and CDR2 SQIVND (reference sequence). DNA of the CDR3: TGTGCCAGTAGTACGCTCACTAGGACAGGGCCCTACGAGCAGTACTTC. It codes for CASSTLTRTGPYEQYF. Full variable domain (outside the CDR3, taken from reference TRBV19 and TRBJ2-7): DGGITQSPKYLFRKEGQNVTLSCEQNLNHDAMYWYRQDPGQGLRLIYYSQIVNDFQKGDIAEGYSVSREKKESFPLTVTSAQKNPTAFYLCASSTLTRTGPYEQYFGPGTRLTVT.

The chain joins TRBV5-1 to TRBJ2-5, with D possibly TRBD1 on 6 matching bases. V was shortened by 4 bases and J by 5 bases, with 12 bases between the two germline ends. The germline V gene has CDR1 SGHRS and CDR2 YFSETQ. CDR3 length: 13 amino acids. CDR3 residues: CASSVFQGETQYF. The CDR3 coding sequence is TGCGCCAGCAGCGTGTTTCAGGGGGAGACCCAGTACTTC.

The rearrangement uses TRBV11-2 and TRBJ1-4; weak D call: TRBD1 (6 bases). The V end was cut by 4 bases, the J end by 8 bases, with 17 bases between. The CDR3 spans 15 residues. The germline V gene encodes CDR1 SGHAT and CDR2 FQNNGV. The CDR3 region is CASSSRDTQGEKLFF. The DNA for the CDR3 is TGTGCCAGCAGCTCCCGGGACACCCAAGGCGAAAAACTGTTTTTT.